This TCR beta chain was found in a study of T cells after yellow fever vaccination. UMIs were added to TCR cDNA along with a universal primer site when it was made by 5'RACE template switching. A single record per CDR3 protein comes from TCRdb applying MiXCR to the 5' RACE reads. The sample lists some 160,000 distinct CDR3 sequences, approximately 10% seen once, with about a third in the top ten. CDR3 length: 13 residues. The V end was cut by 6 bases, the J end by 5 bases, with 12 bases between. Germline lookup yields CDR1 SGHDN and CDR2 FVKESK. This clonotype was counted a few times. The chain carries TRBV14 and TRBJ2-3; D is undetermined. The TCR was taken from a man between 18 and 35 years old who received the YFV17D yellow fever vaccine. This material consisted of CD8+ T cells sorted from PBMCs, taken 45 days after the yellow fever booster vaccination. The CDR3 bases are TGTGCCAGCAGTAGTTTATTTGGAGATACGCAGTATTTT. It specifies CASSSLFGDTQYF.